Following are 28 T cell receptor beta chains from one sample sequenced in a study of T cells in Graves' hyperthyroidism and ophthalmopathy. RNA transcripts provided the source from which TCR beta CDR3 regions were amplified. The HTBI primer set was used in a first-round RT-PCR of the TCR CDR3. Via MiXCR, TCRdb re-called the multiplex PCR reads, giving one row per CDR3 protein. The repertoire holds approximately 400,000 distinct CDR3 sequences, with about 15% as singletons. Material: blood. These receptors were obtained from a woman aged 25 to 39 with Graves' hyperthyroidism.

The chain links TRBV6-2 or TRBV6-3 to TRBJ1-2; unclear D gene. Germline CDR1 reads MNHEY; CDR2 reads SVGEGT. Trimming removed 4 bases from V and 6 bases from J, with 15 bases in between. The CDR3 sequence is 14 residues long. The CDR3 protein is CASSLNPLSDGYTF. The CDR3 DNA reads TGTGCCAGCAGTTTGAACCCCCTCTCGGATGGCTACACCTTC.

The chain carries TRBV5-1 and TRBJ2-7; the match to TRBD1 covers 9 bases. The V gene end was trimmed by 3 bases and the J gene end by 6 bases; junction bases not matched to a gene: 10. The germline CDR1 and CDR2 sequences are SGHRS and YFSETQ. The CDR3 length is 15 residues. The CDR3 DNA is TGCGCCAGCAGCTCCGGGACAGGGCTTTGGCTCGAGCAGTACTTC. This codes for CASSSGTGLWLEQYF.

The chain has TRBV10-2 and TRBJ2-7; D is undetermined. Trimming took off 8 bases at V and 1 base at J, with 9 bases between the two ends. The CDR3 is 12 amino acids. CDR1 and CDR2 (germline): WSHSY, SAAADI. The CDR3, as DNA: TGCGCCAGCGCCCCAGTATCCTACGAGCAGTACTTC. Protein: CASAPVSYEQYF.

In this sample, this clonotype turned up a few times. The V gene is TRBV28, the J gene TRBJ1-6; D gene uncertain. This CDR3 region has 16 residues. V shed 7 bases and J shed 1 base, with 14 bases lying between them. Germline values: CDR1 MDHEN, CDR2 SYDVKM. Here the CDR3 reads CASKLRKESYNSPLHF. In DNA form, the CDR3 reads TGTGCCAGCAAACTTCGGAAGGAGTCCTATAATTCACCCCTCCACTTT.

This clonotype has ten or more counts. The chain has TRBV18 and TRBJ1-2, with D possibly matching TRBD1 (5 bases). This CDR3 has 13 amino acids. Germline-derived CDR1 and CDR2 are KGHSH and LQKENI. V dropped 2 bases and J dropped 3 bases, with 7 bases sitting between them. The CDR3 DNA reads TGTGCCAGCTCACCAGCACAGGACTATGGCTACACCTTC. Amino acid sequence: CASSPAQDYGYTF. The full variable domain, completed using reference TRBV18 and TRBJ1-2, is NAGVMQNPRHLVRRRGQEARLRCSPMKGHSHVYWYRQLPEEGLKFMVYLQKENIIDESGMPKERFSAEFPKEGPSILRIQQVVRGDSAAYFCASSPAQDYGYTFGSGTRLTVV.

The table lists this clonotype with many counts. The chain uses TRBV6-1 and TRBJ1-5, with TRBD1 identical over 8 bases. Germline trimming cut 6 bases from V and 4 bases from J; bases unmatched to any gene: 11. Germline CDR1 reads MNHNS; CDR2 reads SASEGT. The CDR3 has 16 amino acids. CDR3 nucleotides: TGTGCCAGCAGGCCCCAGGGGGCCATTGAAAATCAGCCCCAGCATTTT. Protein product: CASRPQGAIENQPQHF.

The V gene is TRBV20-1, the J gene TRBJ2-7; no firm D call. Trimming removed 0 bases from V and 2 bases from J, with 14 bases in between. The germline V gene has CDR1 DFQATT and CDR2 SNEGSKA (reference sequence). The CDR3 is 15 residues long. The DNA for the CDR3 is TGCAGTGCTAGAGATCCCCGCGGTAGCACCTACGAGCAGTACTTC. It yields the protein CSARDPRGSTYEQYF.

The V gene is TRBV29-1, the J gene TRBJ2-1; D is unresolved. The CDR3 covers 13 residues. V was trimmed by 3 bases and J by 4 bases, leaving 10 bases between them. Germline CDR1 reads SQVTM; CDR2 reads ANQGSEA. In DNA form, the CDR3 reads TGCAGCGTTGATCGTGACCAATACAATGAGCAGTTCTTC. It is translated as CSVDRDQYNEQFF.

Ten or more counts support this clonotype. This chain connects TRBV28 to TRBJ2-7; 11 bases are a match to TRBD2. The CDR3 spans 15 residues. The junction had 4 bases not matched to a gene; V was cut back by 0 bases and J by 6 bases. Germline V lookup: CDR1 MDHEN, CDR2 SYDVKM. This CDR3 is CASSLWTSGMGEQYF. CDR3 sequence (DNA): TGTGCCAGCAGTTTATGGACTAGCGGGATGGGCGAGCAGTACTTC.

This clonotype was found a few times. The chain combines TRBV5-1 with TRBJ2-1, with D possibly matching TRBD2 (8 bases). Germline CDR1 SGHRS, CDR2 YFSETQ. V was trimmed by 2 bases and J by 9 bases, leaving 18 bases between them. The CDR3 is 15 residues long. CDR3: CASSFAGRAGGEQFF. The CDR3 nucleotides read TGCGCCAGCAGCTTTGCCGGGAGGGCAGGGGGTGAGCAGTTCTTC.

This clonotype came up many times. The chain recombines TRBV3-1 with TRBJ2-5; 10 bases line up with TRBD2. Germline V gene data show CDR1 as LGHDT and CDR2 as YNNKEL (reference sequence). The V and J ends lost 2 bases and 5 bases, in that order; junction bases with no gene match: 5. The length of the CDR3 is 15 residues. As DNA, the CDR3 is TGTGCCAGCAGCCAATTAGCGGGAGGACACGAGACCCAGTACTTC. Translated: CASSQLAGGHETQYF.

This clonotype was detected a few times. The chain combines TRBV10-3 with TRBJ2-2; 10 nucleotides align to TRBD2. The CDR3 consists of 20 residues. The germline gives CDR1 ENHRY, CDR2 SYGVKD. V dropped 7 bases and J dropped 6; count of bases not matched to a gene: 23. The CDR3 bases are TGTGCCATCAAGCCCTCCAGGAGCGGGAGGGCCACGCTTCAGTCCGGGGAGCTGTTTTTT. Its translation is CAIKPSRSGRATLQSGELFF.

This clonotype came up a few times. This chain links TRBV27 with TRBJ1-6, with TRBD1 as a possible D gene (6 bases). V lost 2 bases to trimming and J lost 7 bases, with 18 bases between them. Per germline, CDR1 MNHEY and CDR2 SMNVEV (reference sequence). The CDR3 loop spans 17 amino acids. The CDR3 here is CASSLQSGTPENSPLHF. The CDR3 DNA reads TGTGCCAGCAGTTTACAATCCGGGACACCGGAGAATTCACCCCTCCACTTT.

Points on this clonotype: A much larger clone differs by one base, so this may be a read error. The V and J genes are TRBV7-9 and TRBJ2-5; no clear D. V was pared by 1 base and J by 3 bases, with 6 bases between. Germline CDR1 reads SEHNR; CDR2 reads FQNEAQ (reference sequence). CDR3 length: 13 amino acids. Here the CDR3 reads CASSLVVKETQYF. CDR3 bases: TGTGCCAGCAGCTTAGTGGTCAAAGAGACCCAGTACTTC.

The chain carries TRBV10-3 and TRBJ2-5, with 9 bases aligning to TRBD1. V lost 6 bases to trimming and J lost 1 base; unmatched junction nucleotides: 0. The CDR3 has 13 residues. The V gene's germline CDR1 is ENHRY and CDR2 SYGVKD. CDR3 bases: TGTGCCATCAGACAGGGGGCCCAAGAGACCCAGTACTTC. It encodes CAIRQGAQETQYF.

Only a few counts were recorded for this clonotype. This chain uses TRBV24-1 with TRBJ2-3, with 8 bases identical to TRBD2. This CDR3 is built from 15 residues. J gave up 7 bases and V 4 bases, and 9 bases lay outside the gene matches. Looked up from germline, CDR1 is KGHDR and CDR2 is SFDVKD. CDR3 nucleotides: TGTGCCACCAGTGACAGTAGCGGGATGAGGTATACGCAGTATTTT. Residues: CATSDSSGMRYTQYF.

This clonotype was found a few times. CDR3 nucleotides: TGTGCCAGCAGCTCAATCCCCCCGTTTGAGCAGTTCTTC. It encodes CASSSIPPFEQFF. V is TRBV7-9 and J is TRBJ2-1; D ambiguous. V lost 4 bases to trimming and J lost 9 bases, with 13 bases between them. Germline lookup yields CDR1 SEHNR and CDR2 FQNEAQ (reference sequence). CDR3 length equals 13 residues.

This clonotype showed up many times. This chain links TRBV5-1 with TRBJ2-1, with D tentatively TRBD1 (6 bases). Germline assignment: CDR1 SGHRS and CDR2 YFSETQ. The V gene lost 0 bases and the J gene lost 4 bases, with 14 bases spanning the gap. The CDR3 is made up of 16 amino acids. In DNA, the CDR3 is TGCGCCAGCAGCTTGGCCCTCAGGGGCTCTTACAATGAGCAGTTCTTC. It translates to CASSLALRGSYNEQFF.

This clonotype was picked up many times. The chain employs TRBV7-8 and TRBJ2-1; D assignment may be TRBD1 or TRBD2 (5 bases each). Germline-derived CDR1 and CDR2 are SGHVS and FQNEAQ. The CDR3 runs 11 residues. The ends were cut back, 5 bases at V and 8 bases at J, with 7 bases in the middle. For the CDR3, the DNA is TGTGCCAGCAGCGGGACCGATGAGCAGTTCTTC. Translation gives CASSGTDEQFF.

This clonotype was detected ten times or more. The CDR3 DNA sequence: TGCGCCACGCAAGACGCCGGACAGGGGCTCTACGAGCAGTACTTC. As protein: CATQDAGQGLYEQYF. The rearrangement uses TRBV10-2 and TRBJ2-7, with 9 bases fitting TRBD1. Germline lookup yields CDR1 WSHSY and CDR2 SAAADI. The V gene end was trimmed by 10 bases and the J gene end by 3 bases; junction bases not matched to a gene: 13. This CDR3 spans 15 amino acids.

This clonotype was recorded only once. This sequence may be a read error, since a much larger clone differs from it by one base. This rearrangement joins TRBV27 to TRBJ2-7, with 11 bases identical to TRBD1. Germline V gives CDR1 MNHEY, CDR2 SMNVEV (reference sequence). This CDR3 region has 14 residues. V gave up 11 bases and J gave up 4 bases; unmatched junction bases: 10. The CDR3 region is CAGWGQGVGYEQYF. The CDR3 DNA follows: TGTGCCGGCTGGGGACAGGGGGTAGGATACGAGCAGTACTTC.

This clonotype has a handful of counts. This rearrangement joins TRBV9 to TRBJ1-4, with D hard to call. This CDR3 is built from 15 residues. V was clipped by 0 bases and J by 6 bases, with 12 bases between them. CDR1 is SGDLS, CDR2 YYNGEE, per germline. CDR3 coding DNA: TGTGCCAGCAGCGTAGGGTACTCCTGGGATGAAAAACTGTTTTTT. It encodes CASSVGYSWDEKLFF.

The rearrangement joins TRBV6-1 to TRBJ2-7; TRBD1 matches 9 bases. The CDR3 is made up of 14 amino acids. The V segment lost 10 bases and the J segment 1 base; nucleotides outside the gene matches: 8. CDR1 MNHNS and CDR2 SASEGT come from the germline V gene. The CDR3 DNA reads as TGTGCCACCCTGGACAGGGGACCATCCTACGAGCAGTACTTC. This codes for CATLDRGPSYEQYF.

At least ten counts were recorded for this clonotype. The V call is TRBV6-1, the J call TRBJ2-7; 10 nucleotides line up with TRBD1. This CDR3 contains 17 residues. Looked up from germline, CDR1 is MNHNS and CDR2 is SASEGT. After removal of 5 bases from V and 0 bases from J, the junction contained 10 bases not matched to a gene. The CDR3 DNA reads TGTGCCAGCAGTCGGGGACAGGGGAACGTCTTCTCCTACGAGCAGTACTTC. Protein sequence: CASSRGQGNVFSYEQYF.

This clonotype was seen repeatedly, ten times or more. The rearrangement uses TRBV18 and TRBJ1-3; maybe TRBD1 (5 bases). This CDR3 is 15 amino acids long. Germline V gene lookup returns CDR1 KGHSH and CDR2 LQKENI. Deletions cut 6 bases from V and 0 bases from J, with 12 bases between. CDR3 sequence reads: CASSPGAISGNTIYF. The CDR3 DNA reads TGTGCCAGCTCCCCCGGGGCCATCTCTGGAAACACCATATATTTT.

V is TRBV4-1 and J is TRBJ2-7; D unresolved. Germline CDR1 is MGHRA and CDR2 is YSYEKL. V was pared by 4 bases and J by 0 bases, with 10 bases between. This CDR3 has 14 amino acids. In DNA, the CDR3 is TGCGCCAGCAGCCCCTTGCTCAACTCCTACGAGCAGTACTTC. As protein: CASSPLLNSYEQYF.

This clonotype has ten or more counts. The V and J genes are TRBV7-2 and TRBJ2-5; D tentatively fits TRBD1 or TRBD2 (5 bases each). The CDR3 loop spans 12 amino acids. In germline, CDR1 is SGHTA, CDR2 FQGNSA. Trimming left V 8 bases short and J 5 bases short, with 12 bases between. CDR3 coding DNA: TGTGCCAGCCGCGACTGGGGGGAGACCCAGTACTTC. Translating it yields CASRDWGETQYF.

This clonotype was recorded at least ten times. The chain carries TRBV5-6 and TRBJ2-1; 13 bases agree with TRBD2. V lost 1 base and J lost 5; bases outside the gene matches: 3. Germline lookup yields CDR1 SGHDT and CDR2 YYEEEE. This CDR3 contains 16 residues. In nucleotides, the CDR3 is TGTGCCAGCAGCTTGTTCGGGACTAGCGGGAACAATGAGCAGTTCTTC. It yields the protein CASSLFGTSGNNEQFF.